The source of this T cell receptor beta chain is a study of CD8 T cells in cerebrospinal fluid in Alzheimer's disease. In terms of frequency, this clonotype is medium-sized. The CDR3 extends over 16 amino acids. The germline gives CDR1 LNHDA, CDR2 SQIVND (reference sequence). TCRdb re-analyzed the 10x single-cell sequencing reads; it lists each CDR3 protein once, without DNA. This table holds more than 850 distinct CDR3 sequences. The chain couples TRBV19 to TRBJ1-3. The sequenced material came from cerebrospinal fluid. The TCR was taken from a human donor with mild cognitive impairment. CDR3 residues: CASSINWSRSGNTIYF.